These 11 T cell receptor beta chains were all obtained from the same sample, sequenced in a study of cytomegalovirus exposure and HLA in healthy donors. Here immunoSEQ multiplex PCR was the method, and the copy in TCRdb shows in-frame clones only, minus some. Of 97,000 or so clones listed, more than 75% are singletons. The sequenced material came from PBMCs. The receptors originated from a man younger than 35 in good health and CMV-seropositive.

V gene TRBV6-5 combines with J gene TRBJ1-3; TRBD1 agrees at 7 bases. Germline values: CDR1 MNHEY, CDR2 SVGAGI. J lost 8 bases, V lost 0 bases, and 4 bases had no gene match. The CDR3 is 14 residues long. In nucleotides, the CDR3 is TGTGCCAGCAGTTACTCGAACAGGGGTTACACCATATATTTT. Translated: CASSYSNRGYTIYF.

CDR3 in DNA: TGTGCCAGCAGCTTAGGGAGCGGGGCGAACTACAATGAGCAGTTCTTC. Protein: CASSLGSGANYNEQFF. This sequence joins TRBV11-3 and TRBJ2-1; 7 positions agree with TRBD2. Germline values: CDR1 SGHNT, CDR2 YENEEA. The junction had 6 bases not matched to a gene; V was cut back by 1 base and J by 3 bases. The CDR3 sequence is 16 residues long.

This chain links TRBV11-3 with TRBJ2-1; possible D gene TRBD2, 5 bases. Trimming removed 9 bases from V and 5 bases from J, with 17 bases in between. The CDR3 loop spans 14 amino acids. Germline V gene sequence: CDR1 SGHNT, CDR2 YENEEA. CDR3 nucleotide sequence: TGTGCCAGTTCTTTACTTGAGGGAAACAATGAGCAGTTCTTC. Translation: CASSLLEGNNEQFF.

This chain links TRBV4-1 with TRBJ2-7; TRBD2 matches 8 bases. Unmatched junction bases numbered 7, after V lost 0 bases and J lost 9 bases. The CDR3 has 14 amino acids. Germline V gene sequence: CDR1 MGHRA, CDR2 YSYEKL. CDR3 residues: CASSQEERGRGQYF. The CDR3 DNA is TGCGCCAGCAGCCAAGAAGAGCGGGGGCGGGGGCAGTACTTC.

This clone was observed once. The chain has TRBV29-1 and TRBJ2-2; D is undetermined. Trimming took off 3 bases at V and 7 bases at J, with 9 bases between the two ends. Germline V gives CDR1 SQVTM, CDR2 ANQGSEA. This CDR3 region has 12 residues. The CDR3 sequence is CSVDHRDGELFF. In DNA form, the CDR3 reads TGCAGCGTTGACCATAGAGACGGGGAGCTGTTTTTT.

This clone was observed a single time. V is TRBV12-5 and J is TRBJ2-3; D possibly corresponds to TRBD1 (7 bases). Germline V CDR1 and CDR2: LGHNT, FRNRAP. V lost 8 bases, J lost 6 bases, and 21 bases lay in between. The CDR3 runs 15 residues. As DNA, the CDR3 is TGTGCTAGTCGATTAAATCGACAGGGACTCGATACGCAGTATTTT. Its protein product is CASRLNRQGLDTQYF.

The chain recombines TRBV11-3 with TRBJ1-1, with 7 bases aligning to TRBD1. The CDR3 has 15 residues. Germline V gene data show CDR1 as SGHNT and CDR2 as YENEEA. V lost 0 bases, J lost 4 bases, and 5 bases stayed unmatched. The CDR3 here is CASSLEGGIITEAFF. CDR3 nucleotide sequence: TGTGCCAGCAGCTTAGAAGGGGGCATTATCACTGAAGCTTTCTTT.

The chain combines TRBV5-1 with TRBJ1-3, with TRBD1 matching over 7 bases. V lost 4 bases to trimming and J lost 0 bases; unmatched junction nucleotides: 7. CDR1 is SGHRS and CDR2 is YFSETQ in the germline V gene. The CDR3 is made up of 16 amino acids. CDR3 coding DNA: TGCGCCAGCAGCGATGCGACAGGGAGCTCTGGAAACACCATATATTTT. Amino acids: CASSDATGSSGNTIYF.

The chain links TRBV6-4 to TRBJ2-1, with TRBD2 as a possible D gene (6 bases). The CDR3 has 15 residues. Trimming pared 3 bases from V and 1 base from J, leaving 10 bases between. Germline V gene sequence: CDR1 MRHNA, CDR2 SNTAGT. CDR3: CASSEVSGSYNEQFF. The CDR3 bases are TGTGCCAGCAGTGAGGTTAGCGGTTCCTACAATGAGCAGTTCTTC.

This chain uses TRBV5-4 with TRBJ1-2, with D perhaps matching TRBD1 (5 bases). Per the germline V gene, CDR1 is SGHNT and CDR2 is YYREEE (reference sequence). V was trimmed by 5 bases and J by 10 bases, leaving 21 bases between them. The CDR3 loop spans 14 amino acids. The CDR3 DNA sequence: TGTGCCAGCAGATACGCCGACACAGGATTGCACTACACCTTC. It encodes CASRYADTGLHYTF.

The chain recombines TRBV10-1 with TRBJ1-2; 8 bases fit TRBD1. Germline loops: CDR1 WNHNN, CDR2 SYGVQD (reference sequence). The CDR3 extends over 13 amino acids. V lost 7 bases to trimming and J lost 5 bases; unmatched junction nucleotides: 6. The CDR3 spells CASIWDRPYGYTF. In nucleotides, the CDR3 is TGCGCCAGCATTTGGGACAGGCCTTATGGCTACACCTTC.